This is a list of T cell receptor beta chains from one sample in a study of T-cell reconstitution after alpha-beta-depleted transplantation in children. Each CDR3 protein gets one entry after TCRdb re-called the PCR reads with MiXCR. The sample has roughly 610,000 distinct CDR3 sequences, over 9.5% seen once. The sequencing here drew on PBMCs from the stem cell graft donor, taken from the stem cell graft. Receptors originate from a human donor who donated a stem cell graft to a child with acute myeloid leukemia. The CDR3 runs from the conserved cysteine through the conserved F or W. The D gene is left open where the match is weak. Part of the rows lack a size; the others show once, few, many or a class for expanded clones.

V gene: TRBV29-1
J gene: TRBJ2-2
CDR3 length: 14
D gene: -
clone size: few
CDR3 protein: CSVSLSGDTGELFF
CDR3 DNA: TGCAGCGTTAGTCTTTCTGGAGACACCGGGGAGCTGTTTTTT

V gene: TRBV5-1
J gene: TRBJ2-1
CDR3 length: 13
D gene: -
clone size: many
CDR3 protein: CASSTSYGNEQFF
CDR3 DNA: TGCGCCAGCAGCACAAGTTACGGCAATGAGCAGTTCTTC

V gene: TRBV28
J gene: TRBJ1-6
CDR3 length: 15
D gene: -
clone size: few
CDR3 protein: CASSSRRTNNSPLHF
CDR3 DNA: TGTGCCAGCAGTTCGAGGCGGACGAACAATTCACCCCTCCACTTT

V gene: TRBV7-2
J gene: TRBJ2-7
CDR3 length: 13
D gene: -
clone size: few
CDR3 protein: CASSLGPAGEQYF
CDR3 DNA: TGTGCCAGCAGCTTAGGCCCAGCAGGCGAGCAGTACTTC

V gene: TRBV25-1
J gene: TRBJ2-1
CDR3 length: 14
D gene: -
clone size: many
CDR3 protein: CASSEEKGYNEQFF
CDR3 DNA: TGTGCCAGCAGTGAGGAAAAGGGCTACAATGAGCAGTTCTTC

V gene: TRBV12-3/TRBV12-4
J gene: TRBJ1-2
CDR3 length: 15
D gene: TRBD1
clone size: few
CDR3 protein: CASSLGRDSIYGYTF
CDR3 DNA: TGTGCCAGCAGTTTAGGCCGGGACAGCATCTATGGCTACACCTTC

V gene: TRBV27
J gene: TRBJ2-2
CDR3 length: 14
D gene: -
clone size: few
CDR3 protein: CASSLRQYTGELFF
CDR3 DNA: TGTGCCAGCAGTTTACGGCAGTACACCGGGGAGCTGTTTTTT

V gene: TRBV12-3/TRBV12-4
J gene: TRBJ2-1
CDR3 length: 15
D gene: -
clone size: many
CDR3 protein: CASSLVVGVGPYQFF
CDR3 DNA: TGTGCCAGCAGTTTAGTAGTGGGGGTCGGTCCCTATCAGTTCTTC

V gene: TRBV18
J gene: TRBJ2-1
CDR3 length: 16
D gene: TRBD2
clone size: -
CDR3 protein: CASSPGLAGVGNEQFF
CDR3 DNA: TGTGCCAGCTCACCAGGGCTAGCGGGAGTTGGTAATGAGCAGTTCTTC

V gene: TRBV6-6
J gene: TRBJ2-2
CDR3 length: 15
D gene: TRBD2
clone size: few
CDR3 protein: CASQAAGVNTGELFF
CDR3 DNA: TGTGCCAGCCAAGCAGCGGGAGTGAACACCGGGGAGCTGTTTTTT

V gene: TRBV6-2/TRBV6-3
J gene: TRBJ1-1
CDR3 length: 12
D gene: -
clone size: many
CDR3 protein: CASTRGNTEAFF
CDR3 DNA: TGTGCCAGCACCCGGGGGAACACTGAAGCTTTCTTT

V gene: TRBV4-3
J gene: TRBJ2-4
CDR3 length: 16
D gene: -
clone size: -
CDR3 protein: CASSQDGPGAKNIQYF
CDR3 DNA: TGCGCCAGCAGCCAAGACGGCCCGGGAGCCAAAAACATTCAGTACTTC

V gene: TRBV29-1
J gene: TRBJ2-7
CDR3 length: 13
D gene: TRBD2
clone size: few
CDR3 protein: CSANAGGSYEQYF
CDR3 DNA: TGCAGCGCTAACGCGGGAGGTTCCTACGAGCAGTACTTC

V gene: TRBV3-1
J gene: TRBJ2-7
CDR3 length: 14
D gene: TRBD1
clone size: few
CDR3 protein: CASSRNRGEYEQYF
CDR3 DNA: TGTGCCAGCAGCCGAAACAGGGGCGAGTACGAGCAGTACTTC

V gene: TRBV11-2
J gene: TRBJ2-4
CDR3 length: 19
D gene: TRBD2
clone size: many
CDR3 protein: CASSLGGTSGAQAKNIQYF
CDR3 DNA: TGTGCCAGCAGCTTAGGGGGGACTAGCGGGGCCCAGGCCAAAAACATTCAGTACTTC

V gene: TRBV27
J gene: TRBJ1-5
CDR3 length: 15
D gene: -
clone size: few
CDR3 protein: CASSSKDGGNQPQHF
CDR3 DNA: TGTGCCAGCAGTTCCAAGGACGGAGGCAATCAGCCCCAGCATTTT

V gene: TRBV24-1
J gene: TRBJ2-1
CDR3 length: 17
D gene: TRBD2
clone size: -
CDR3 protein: CATSDSTSGRAYNEQFF
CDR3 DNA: TGTGCCACCAGTGACTCGACTAGCGGGAGGGCCTACAATGAGCAGTTCTTC

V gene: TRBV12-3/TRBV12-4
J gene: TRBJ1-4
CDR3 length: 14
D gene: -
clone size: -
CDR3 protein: CASAGTLNREKLFF
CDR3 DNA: TGTGCCAGCGCGGGGACCCTAAACCGGGAAAAACTGTTTTTT

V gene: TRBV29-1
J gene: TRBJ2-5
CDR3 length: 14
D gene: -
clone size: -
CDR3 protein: CSVTAPGDRETQYF
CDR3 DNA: TGCAGCGTTACAGCGCCGGGGGATAGGGAGACCCAGTACTTC

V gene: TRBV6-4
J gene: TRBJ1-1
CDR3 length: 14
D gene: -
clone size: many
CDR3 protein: CASSDSSSSPRAFF
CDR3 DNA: TGTGCCAGCAGTGACTCATCCAGCTCCCCTCGGGCTTTCTTT

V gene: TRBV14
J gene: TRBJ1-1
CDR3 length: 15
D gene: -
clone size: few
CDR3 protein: CASSQGGGGNTEAFF
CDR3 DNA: TGTGCCAGCAGCCAAGGTGGAGGGGGGAACACTGAAGCTTTCTTT

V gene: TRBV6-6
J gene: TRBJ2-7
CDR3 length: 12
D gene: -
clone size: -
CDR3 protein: CATSLNGYEQYF
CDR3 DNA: TGTGCCACCTCGCTGAACGGCTACGAGCAGTACTTC

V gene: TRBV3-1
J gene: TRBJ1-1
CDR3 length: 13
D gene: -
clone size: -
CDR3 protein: CASSQGRGSEAFF
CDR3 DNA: TGTGCCAGCAGCCAGGGCAGGGGTTCTGAAGCTTTCTTT

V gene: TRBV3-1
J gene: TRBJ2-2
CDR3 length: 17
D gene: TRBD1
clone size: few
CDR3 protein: CASSHWSGTGGTGELFF
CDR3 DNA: TGTGCCAGCAGCCACTGGAGCGGGACAGGGGGTACCGGGGAGCTGTTTTTT

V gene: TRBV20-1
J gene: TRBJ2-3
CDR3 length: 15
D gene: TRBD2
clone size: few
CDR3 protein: CSARDKRTSTYTQYF
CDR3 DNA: TGCAGTGCTAGAGATAAAAGGACTAGTACCTATACGCAGTATTTT

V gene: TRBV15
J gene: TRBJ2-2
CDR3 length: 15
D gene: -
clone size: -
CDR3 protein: CATSGGTTNTGELFF
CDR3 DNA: TGTGCCACCAGCGGTGGGACGACTAACACCGGGGAGCTGTTTTTT

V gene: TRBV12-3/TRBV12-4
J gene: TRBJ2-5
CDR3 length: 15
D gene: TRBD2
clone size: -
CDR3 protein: CASSPFSGRAETQYF
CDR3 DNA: TGTGCCAGCAGCCCCTTTAGCGGGAGGGCTGAGACCCAGTACTTC

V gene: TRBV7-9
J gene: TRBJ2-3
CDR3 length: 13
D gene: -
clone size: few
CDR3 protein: CASSDKGYASEIF
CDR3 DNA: TGTGCCAGCAGCGATAAGGGGTATGCTAGCGAGATTTTT

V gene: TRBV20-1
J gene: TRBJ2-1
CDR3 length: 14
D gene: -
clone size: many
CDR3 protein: CSASRLRQHNEQFF
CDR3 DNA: TGCAGTGCTAGCCGCCTACGGCAACACAATGAGCAGTTCTTC

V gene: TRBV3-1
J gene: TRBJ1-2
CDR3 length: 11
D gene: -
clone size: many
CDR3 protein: CASSQDGGYTF
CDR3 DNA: TGTGCCAGCAGCCAAGATGGTGGCTACACCTTC

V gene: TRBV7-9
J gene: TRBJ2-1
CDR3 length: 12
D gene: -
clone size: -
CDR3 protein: CASSLVVGTGFF
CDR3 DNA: TGTGCCAGCAGCTTAGTAGTCGGGACGGGGTTCTTC